Judged by abundance, the clone carrying this T cell receptor beta chain is medium-sized. Its matching antigen is unknown. The sample originates from a study of OX40 agonist ivuxolimab in advanced cancers. Study-wide context: Having had anti-PD-1, anti-PD-L1 or anti-CTLA-4 therapy before was allowed, and under 50% had some.

Study-wide results and limits: CD8+ T cells (on average) carried more expanded clones than CD4+ T cells.

TCRdb's copy holds only in-frame clones and misses some; the assay was immunoSEQ multiplex PCR. Counted here are about 62,000 clones, about 92% occurring once; the ten biggest clones make up roughly 12%. CDR3 length equals 14 residues. Germline assignment: CDR1 SGHAT and CDR2 FQNNGV. After removal of 5 bases from V and 4 bases from J, the junction contained 5 bases not matched to a gene. This sequence joins TRBV11-2 and TRBJ2-5, with 9 bases identical to TRBD2. The sequencing here drew on CD4+ or CD8+ T cells sorted from blood, taken in a trial of the OX40 agonist ivuxolimab. The clonotype was recovered from an adult with an advanced solid tumor such as melanoma, head and neck, liver or kidney cancer. The CDR3 sequence is CASSPGLAPETQYF. In DNA, the CDR3 is TGTGCCAGCAGCCCGGGACTAGCCCCAGAGACCCAGTACTTC.